The source of this T cell receptor (beta chain) is a study of early stage breast cancer tumors. Libraries were prepared by immunoSEQ multiplex PCR; TCRdb keeps only in-frame clonotypes and omits some of them. The sample lists about 51,000 clones; 78% were seen once. The CDR3 is made up of 18 amino acids. J was trimmed by 2 bases and V by 2 bases; bases with no gene match: 7. Germline-derived CDR1 and CDR2 are SGHVS and FNYEAQ. This TCR was sampled from a person aged 40 to 49 with breast cancer. The rearrangement joins TRBV7-6 to TRBJ2-2; 11 bases match TRBD2. Input material: blood. The CDR3 DNA reads as TGTGCCAGCAGCTTACGTACTAGCGGGAGAGGAAACACCGGGGAGCTGTTTTTT. Residues: CASSLRTSGRGNTGELFF. The variable domain in full, with the rest retrieved from reference TRBV7-6 and TRBJ2-2, is GAGVSQSPRYKVTKRGQDVALRCDPISGHVSLYWYRQALGQGPEFLTYFNYEAQQDKSGLPNDRFSAERPEGSISTLTIQRTEQRDSAMYRCASSLRTSGRGNTGELFFGEGSRLTVL.